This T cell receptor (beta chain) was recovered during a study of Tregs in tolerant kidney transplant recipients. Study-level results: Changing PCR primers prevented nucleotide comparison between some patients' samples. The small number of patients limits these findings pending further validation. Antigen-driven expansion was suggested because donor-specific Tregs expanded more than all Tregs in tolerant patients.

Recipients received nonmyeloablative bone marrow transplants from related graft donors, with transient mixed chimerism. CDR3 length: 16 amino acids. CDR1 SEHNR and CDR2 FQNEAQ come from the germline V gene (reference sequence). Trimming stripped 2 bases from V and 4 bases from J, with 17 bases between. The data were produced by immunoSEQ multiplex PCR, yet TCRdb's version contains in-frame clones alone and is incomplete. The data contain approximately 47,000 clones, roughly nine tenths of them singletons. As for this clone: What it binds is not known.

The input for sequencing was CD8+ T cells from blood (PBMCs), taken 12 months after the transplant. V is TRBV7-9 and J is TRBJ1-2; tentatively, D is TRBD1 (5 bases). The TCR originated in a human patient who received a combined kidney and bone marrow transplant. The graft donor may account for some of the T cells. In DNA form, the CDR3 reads TGTGCCAGCAGCTTATCTACAGGCACCATCGTCTATGGCTACACCTTC. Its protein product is CASSLSTGTIVYGYTF.